Listed here is a single TCR beta chain. Template switching added a universal primer site; cDNA carried unique molecular identifiers. TCRdb reprocessed the 5' RACE reads with MiXCR, giving one entry per CDR3 protein. This table holds hundreds of thousands of distinct CDR3 sequences, around 6% found once. CDR1 and CDR2 (germline): MNHEY, SVGAGI. The CDR3 has 10 residues. Trimming removed 9 bases from V and 3 bases from J, with 6 bases in between. The data belong to a study of identical twins. Each donor was a healthy Caucasian. V and J are TRBV6-5 and TRBJ2-7; D gene unclear. The source of this sequence is a man between 18 and 35 years old in good health. The material sequenced was naive T cells sorted from blood. This CDR3 reads CASTGYEQYF. For the CDR3, the DNA is TGTGCCAGTACCGGCTACGAGCAGTACTTC.